This TCR beta chain was observed in a study of OX40 agonist ivuxolimab in advanced cancers. Data came from immunoSEQ multiplex PCR; TCRdb stores just in-frame clones and leaves some out. The data hold under 40,000 clones, with over 60% observed a single time. The CDR3 runs 13 residues. Trimming cost V 5 bases and J 6 bases, with 15 bases left between them. Germline-derived CDR1 and CDR2 are SGHNT and YYREEE (reference sequence). This sequence joins TRBV5-4 and TRBJ2-7; D is perhaps TRBD2 (5 bases). The clonotype originates from an adult with an advanced solid tumor such as melanoma, head and neck, liver or kidney cancer. The sequencing used CD4+ or CD8+ T cells sorted from blood, collected in a trial of the OX40 agonist ivuxolimab. CDR3 bases: TGTGCCAGCAGTTCCGGGATAGGCGGCGAGCAGTACTTC. Its translation is CASSSGIGGEQYF.